This T cell receptor beta chain was retrieved from a study of blood T cell repertoires in COVID-19 (TCRdb year 2020). Some background on the complete study: Collaborator samples came from the United States, Italy and Spain and covered acute and convalescent phases of COVID-19. The material from the prospective study consisted of cDNA or gDNA derived from T cells, B-cell-depleted T cells, or PBMCs. Subjects who had been exposed to COVID-19, were actively infected with it, or had recovered from it provided the deeply sampled blood TCRbeta repertoires that made up the dataset. A freely available public database, intended as a resource for researchers studying the immune response to SARS-CoV-2, is where the repertoires were released. The samples were drawn from the first 160 participants of the ongoing ImmuneRACE study and from about 1,200 subjects provided by 6 global collaborators. A de-identified subject ID, COVID-19 status, age in years and sex were almost always included in the sample metadata. HLA class I and class II types, where available, came from metadata supplied by the sample provider rather than from assay-based typing.

One collaborating source in Seattle enrolled patients while the patients were actively infected and followed the patients over time throughout the course of disease. Whole blood was collected in K2EDTA tubes by collaborating institutions according to the institutions' own protocols. For TCRbeta analysis, collaborators shipped samples in one of three forms: frozen whole blood, isolated PBMCs, or DNA extracted from either of those sample types. Beyond this particular receptor, the publication reports: The quantity of clinical and demographic metadata differed by source and by participant and was supplied without curation.

The immunoSEQ Assay, a bias-controlled multiplex PCR, was used to amplify TCRbeta CDR3 regions from genomic DNA. Turning to the authors' computational methods: Within the assay, amplification of reference gene primers was used to estimate how many nucleated cells each sample contained. To quantify the absolute abundance of each unique TCRbeta CDR3 rearrangement, sequence reads were collapsed and filtered. For each sample, productive Simpson clonality was calculated as the square root of Simpson's diversity index over productive rearrangements. TCRdb stores this immuneACCESS table with in-frame sequences only. Part of the clones is absent; in the studies checked, under half of the shortfall reflects unresolved V genes, and no reason is known for the rest. V and J calls and clone size are those listed in that table; D and trimming were worked out from the DNA. The sample contains 310,000 or so clones, about 87% of them found a single time. The ten largest make up around 9.9% of the sample.

The CDR3 contains 15 residues, cysteine and phenylalanine counted. The kept DNA is CDR3 alone, 45 bases in frame from the first base. V sheds 2 bases and J sheds 5 bases, leaving 15 bases between their ends. Based on the germline V gene, the CDR1 and CDR2 sequences are MDHEN and SYDVKM. A note on this clone: Its antigen is unknown. No base qualities exist here, and no much larger clone lies one base off it.

The sequence joins TRBV28 to TRBJ1-1; the D gene is perhaps TRBD1, from 6 matching bases. The sequence came from a young man with COVID-19, enrolled during active disease. Sequencing was performed on peripheral blood. The DNA is TGTGCCAGCAGTTTAATTATAGGGGGTGCGACTGAAGCTTTCTTT. Translated, it reads CASSLIIGGATEAFF.